This entry concerns a single T cell receptor beta chain. This record comes from a study of OX40 agonist ivuxolimab in advanced cancers. At the level of the study: Patients' therapy was ivuxolimab, an antibody that acts as an agonist of OX40 (CD134). The eligibility criteria allowed prior anti-PD-1, anti-PD-L1 or anti-CTLA-4 therapy, and about 40% had some.

Sequencing used immunoSEQ multiplex PCR; TCRdb keeps in-frame clones, though not all of them. The table records over 70,000 clones, 86% of them present only once. Germline loops: CDR1 SEHNR, CDR2 FQNEAQ (reference sequence). This CDR3 is 14 amino acids long. Deletions cut 1 base from V and 7 bases from J, with 8 bases between. This TCR came from an adult with an advanced solid tumor such as melanoma, head and neck, liver or kidney cancer. The input for sequencing was CD4+ or CD8+ T cells sorted from blood, taken in a trial of the OX40 agonist ivuxolimab. The V gene is TRBV7-9, the J gene TRBJ1-6; D remains unclear. CDR3 loop: CASSLDPLNSPLHF. CDR3 DNA: TGTGCCAGCAGCTTAGATCCCCTAAATTCACCCCTCCACTTT.